This T cell receptor (beta chain) originates from a study of cytomegalovirus exposure and HLA in healthy donors. Study in general: The same platform as the roughly 700 first-cohort repertoires was used for the roughly 130 validation repertoires, a later analysis reported.

Produced via immunoSEQ multiplex PCR; TCRdb's table is partial and in-frame only. In the table there are about 160,000 clones, approximately 87% of which are singletons. V shed 2 bases, J shed 2 bases, and the junction held 0 bases outside the gene matches. The germline V gene encodes CDR1 MRHNA and CDR2 SNTAGT. The CDR3 consists of 15 residues. Broader study findings: As was reported, the classifier diagnosed cytomegalovirus status with high specificity and sensitivity. CMV antigen specificity was confirmed in vitro for three CMV-associated chains.

Within the sample, this clone is medium-sized. As yet, its antigen is unknown. The specimen was PBMCs. The source is a woman aged 25 to 45 in good health and CMV-seronegative. This chain links TRBV6-4 with TRBJ1-5; 10 bases agree with TRBD1. The CDR3: CASSDGTGGNQPQHF. CDR3 DNA sequence: TGTGCCAGCAGTGACGGGACAGGGGGCAATCAGCCCCAGCATTTT.